The T cell receptor beta chain under discussion was sequenced for a study of T cell responses to AZD1222 COVID-19 vaccine (dated by TCRdb to the early 2020s). For the study in its entirety: AZD1222 recipients given second doses at about 4 weeks or at about 12 weeks were pooled, since spike-specific TCR depth and breadth were not found to differ between the two schedules. A total of approximately 250 trial participants underwent TCR sequencing, of whom roughly 210 had received two doses of AZD1222 and around 25 had received two doses of the MenACWY control vaccine. Enrollment into the trials was organized by age into subgroups of 18-55, 56-69 and 70-plus years, and those subgroups contained about 160, 30 and 59 TCR-sequenced participants, respectively.

Points on this clone: The target of this receptor is not known. Base qualities are missing; no much larger clone stands one base away.

The CDR1 and CDR2 encoded by the germline V gene are SGHAT and FQNNGV. Including cysteine and phenylalanine, the CDR3 has 17 amino acids. The sequence is cut down to CDR3 DNA, 51 bases in frame from base 1. The junction shows trimming of 0 bases on V and 4 bases on J, and the gene matches do not reach 9 bases of it. The CDR3 regions of human TCRbeta chains were analyzed by immunosequencing. Processing in the source paper ran as follows. Repertoire TCRs were matched against a reference library of SARS-CoV-2-specific TCRs generated with the MIRA antigen-specificity platform. Breadth meant the fraction of unique TCRs that were SARS-CoV-2-associated, whereas depth meant the fraction of total T cells that were SARS-CoV-2-associated. Using the MIRA data, each spike-specific TCR was mapped to the spike region that the TCR reacts to and placed in a CD4 or CD8 class. Log10-transformed breadth and depth values were compared by one-way ANOVA with Sidak's multiple comparisons tests. TCRdb retrieved this table from immuneACCESS and kept in-frame rearrangements only. Not all clones are present; in checked studies, unresolved V genes account for under half, and no reason is known for the remainder. D and trimming were read from the DNA, whereas the V and J calls and clone size are those reported in that table. The sample includes 86,000 or so clones, with 89% observed a single time. The top ten clonotypes cover over 2% of the sample.

What the research found in general, with its limitations: CD4 TCRs associated with the vaccine covered the entire spike protein, and the dominant responses were in regions 160-218 and 743-854. Epitopes outside the regions mutated in the B.1.351 and B.1.1.7 variants were reportedly recognized by nearly half of the unique spike-specific TCRs. No day 14 peak-response samples were available, so repertoires were characterized only after the peak T cell response. After two AZD1222 doses, both the breadth and the depth of spike-specific TCRs were significantly higher than at day 0 and than in MenACWY recipients. In the small 56-69-year group, the increase in depth fell short of significance, most likely because of low power. Most participants were white British and females outnumbered males, and the authors suggested that clonal diversity may have been underestimated. Only six AZD1222 recipients were SARS-CoV-2 seropositive at baseline, limiting conclusions about previously exposed vaccinees.

The meaning of the sample's time point label: baseline before first vaccination. Vaccinee samples came from UK trials COV001 and COV002, including a single-blind randomized controlled phase 2/3 trial of AZD1222 (ChAdOx1 nCoV-19) in healthy adults. For TCRbeta chain sequencing, PBMC samples were collected from trial participants at day 0 and at day 28 after the second dose. The chain is made from TRBV11-2 and TRBJ2-3; the central 8 bases match TRBD2. This sample comprised peripheral blood, obtained on day 0 of AZD1222 vaccination. The origin of this receptor is an adult in good health. The CDR3 reads CASSLDVGLAPADTQYF. Here is the DNA: TGTGCCAGCAGCTTAGATGTCGGACTAGCCCCCGCAGATACGCAGTATTTT.